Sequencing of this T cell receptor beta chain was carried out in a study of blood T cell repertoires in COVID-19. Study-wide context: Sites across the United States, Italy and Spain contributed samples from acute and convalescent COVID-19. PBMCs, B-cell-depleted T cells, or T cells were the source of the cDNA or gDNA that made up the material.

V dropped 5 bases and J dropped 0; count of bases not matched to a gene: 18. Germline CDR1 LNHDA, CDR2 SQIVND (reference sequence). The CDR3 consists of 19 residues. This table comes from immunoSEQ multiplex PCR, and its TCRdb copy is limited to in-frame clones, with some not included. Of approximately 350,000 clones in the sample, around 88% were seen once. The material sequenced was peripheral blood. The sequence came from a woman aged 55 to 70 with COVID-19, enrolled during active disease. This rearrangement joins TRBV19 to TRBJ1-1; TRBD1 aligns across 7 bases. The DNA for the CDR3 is TGTGCCAGTAGTTCCTTAGGGGAGAGGGGGCGGAACATGAACACTGAAGCTTTCTTT. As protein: CASSSLGERGRNMNTEAFF. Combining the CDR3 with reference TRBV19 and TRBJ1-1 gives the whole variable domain DGGITQSPKYLFRKEGQNVTLSCEQNLNHDAMYWYRQDPGQGLRLIYYSQIVNDFQKGDIAEGYSVSREKKESFPLTVTSAQKNPTAFYLCASSSLGERGRNMNTEAFFGQGTRLTVV.